What follows describes a single T cell receptor (beta chain). The sample is drawn from a study of blood T cell repertoires in COVID-19. About the research overall: Samples of COVID-19 (acute and convalescent) were obtained from the United States, Italy and Spain. T cells, B-cell-depleted T cells, or PBMCs supplied cDNA or gDNA.

V was pared by 1 base and J by 8 bases, with 14 bases between. Germline V CDR1 and CDR2: LGHDT, YNNKEL (reference sequence). This CDR3 is built from 15 residues. In the original processing: Reference gene primer amplification gave nucleated cell count estimates. Clones were sequenced by immunoSEQ multiplex PCR, and TCRdb holds only the in-frame ones, with some missing. D and trimming come from the DNA, and the V and J calls and clone size come from that table. Among a few hundred thousand clones listed, 70% to 75% were seen once. The chain combines TRBV3-1 (or the pseudogene TRBV3-2) with TRBJ1-4, with D tentatively TRBD1 (5 bases). The source material was peripheral blood. The receptor's source is a woman older than 75 with acute or convalescent COVID-19. CDR3 DNA sequence: TGTGCCAGCAGCCAAGCCCGGGCCGGGGGGGAAAAACTGTTTTTT. It specifies CASSQARAGGEKLFF.